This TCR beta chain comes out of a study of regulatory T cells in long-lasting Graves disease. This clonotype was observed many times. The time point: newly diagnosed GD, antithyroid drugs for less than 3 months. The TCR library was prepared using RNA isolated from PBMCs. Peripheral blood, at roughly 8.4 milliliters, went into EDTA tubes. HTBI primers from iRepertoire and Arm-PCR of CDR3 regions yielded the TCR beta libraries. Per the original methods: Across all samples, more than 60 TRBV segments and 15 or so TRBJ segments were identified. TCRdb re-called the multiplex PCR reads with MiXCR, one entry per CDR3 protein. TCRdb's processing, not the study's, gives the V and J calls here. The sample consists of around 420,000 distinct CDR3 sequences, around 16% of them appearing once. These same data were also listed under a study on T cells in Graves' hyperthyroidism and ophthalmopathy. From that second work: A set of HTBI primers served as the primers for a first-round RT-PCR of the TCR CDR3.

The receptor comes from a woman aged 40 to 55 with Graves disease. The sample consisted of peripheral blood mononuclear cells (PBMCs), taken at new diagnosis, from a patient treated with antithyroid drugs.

In DNA form, the CDR3 reads TGTGCCAGCAGCCCTAGGTTAGGTTCTAGCGGAGGATACAATGAGCAGTTCTTC. Protein product: CASSPRLGSSGGYNEQFF. The rearrangement links TRBV11-3 to TRBJ2-1; 7 positions match TRBD2. This CDR3 is 18 amino acids long. The V gene end was trimmed by 5 bases and the J gene end by 4 bases; junction bases not matched to a gene: 17. CDR1 is SGHNT, CDR2 YENEEA, per germline.